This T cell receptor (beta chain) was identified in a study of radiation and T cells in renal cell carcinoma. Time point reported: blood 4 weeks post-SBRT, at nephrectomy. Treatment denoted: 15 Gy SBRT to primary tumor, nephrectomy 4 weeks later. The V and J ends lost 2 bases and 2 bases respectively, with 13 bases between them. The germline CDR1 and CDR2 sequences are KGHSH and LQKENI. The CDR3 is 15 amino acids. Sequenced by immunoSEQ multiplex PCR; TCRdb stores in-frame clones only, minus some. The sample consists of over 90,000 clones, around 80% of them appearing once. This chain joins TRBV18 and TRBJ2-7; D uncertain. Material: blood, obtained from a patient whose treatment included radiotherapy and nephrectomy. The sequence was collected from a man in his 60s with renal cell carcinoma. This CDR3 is CASSPAYSSPYEQYF. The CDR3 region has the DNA TGTGCCAGCTCACCAGCGTACTCTTCTCCCTACGAGCAGTACTTC.